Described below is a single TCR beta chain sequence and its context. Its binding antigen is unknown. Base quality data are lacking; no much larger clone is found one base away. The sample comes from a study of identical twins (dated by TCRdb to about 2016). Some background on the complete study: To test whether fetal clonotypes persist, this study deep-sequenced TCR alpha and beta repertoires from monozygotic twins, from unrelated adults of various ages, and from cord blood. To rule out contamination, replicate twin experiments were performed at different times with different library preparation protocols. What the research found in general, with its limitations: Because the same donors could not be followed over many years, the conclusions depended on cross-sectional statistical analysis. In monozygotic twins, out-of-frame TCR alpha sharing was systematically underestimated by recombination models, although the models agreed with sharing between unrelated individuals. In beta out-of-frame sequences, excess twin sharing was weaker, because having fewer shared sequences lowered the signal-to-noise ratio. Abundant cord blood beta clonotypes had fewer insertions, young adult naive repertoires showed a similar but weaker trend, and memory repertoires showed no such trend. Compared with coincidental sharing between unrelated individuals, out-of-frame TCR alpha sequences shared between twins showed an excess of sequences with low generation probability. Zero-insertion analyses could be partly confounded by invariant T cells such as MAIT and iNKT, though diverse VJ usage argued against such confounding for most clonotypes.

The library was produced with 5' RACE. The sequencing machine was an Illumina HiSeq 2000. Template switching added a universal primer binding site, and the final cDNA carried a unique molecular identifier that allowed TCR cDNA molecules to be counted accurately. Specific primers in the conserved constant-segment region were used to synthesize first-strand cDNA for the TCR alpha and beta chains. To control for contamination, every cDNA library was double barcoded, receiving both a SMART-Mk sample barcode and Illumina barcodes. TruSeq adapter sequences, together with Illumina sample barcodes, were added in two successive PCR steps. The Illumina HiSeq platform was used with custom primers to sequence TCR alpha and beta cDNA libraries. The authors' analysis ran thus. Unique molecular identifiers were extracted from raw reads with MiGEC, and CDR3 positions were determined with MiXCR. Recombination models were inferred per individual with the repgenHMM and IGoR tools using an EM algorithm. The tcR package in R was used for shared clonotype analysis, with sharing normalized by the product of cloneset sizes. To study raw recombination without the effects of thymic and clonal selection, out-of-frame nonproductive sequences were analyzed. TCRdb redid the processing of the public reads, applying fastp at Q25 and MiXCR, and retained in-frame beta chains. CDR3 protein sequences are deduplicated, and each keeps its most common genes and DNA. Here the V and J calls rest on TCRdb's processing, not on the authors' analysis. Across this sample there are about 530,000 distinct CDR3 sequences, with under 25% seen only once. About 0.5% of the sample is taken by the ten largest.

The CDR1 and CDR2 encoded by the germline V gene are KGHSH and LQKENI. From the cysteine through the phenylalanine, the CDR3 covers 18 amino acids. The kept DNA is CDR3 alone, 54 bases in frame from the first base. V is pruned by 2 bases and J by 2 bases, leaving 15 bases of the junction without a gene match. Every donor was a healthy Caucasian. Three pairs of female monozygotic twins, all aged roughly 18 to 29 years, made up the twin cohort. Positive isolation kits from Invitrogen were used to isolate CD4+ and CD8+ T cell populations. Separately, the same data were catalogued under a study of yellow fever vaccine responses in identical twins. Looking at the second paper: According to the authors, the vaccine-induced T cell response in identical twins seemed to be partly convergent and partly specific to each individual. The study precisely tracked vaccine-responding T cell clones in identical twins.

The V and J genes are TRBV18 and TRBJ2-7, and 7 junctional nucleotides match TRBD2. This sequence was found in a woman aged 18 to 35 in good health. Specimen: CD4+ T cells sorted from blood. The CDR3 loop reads CASSPNYGGSSGTYEQYF. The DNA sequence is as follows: TGTGCCAGCTCACCAAACTATGGGGGGAGCAGCGGGACCTACGAGCAGTACTTC.